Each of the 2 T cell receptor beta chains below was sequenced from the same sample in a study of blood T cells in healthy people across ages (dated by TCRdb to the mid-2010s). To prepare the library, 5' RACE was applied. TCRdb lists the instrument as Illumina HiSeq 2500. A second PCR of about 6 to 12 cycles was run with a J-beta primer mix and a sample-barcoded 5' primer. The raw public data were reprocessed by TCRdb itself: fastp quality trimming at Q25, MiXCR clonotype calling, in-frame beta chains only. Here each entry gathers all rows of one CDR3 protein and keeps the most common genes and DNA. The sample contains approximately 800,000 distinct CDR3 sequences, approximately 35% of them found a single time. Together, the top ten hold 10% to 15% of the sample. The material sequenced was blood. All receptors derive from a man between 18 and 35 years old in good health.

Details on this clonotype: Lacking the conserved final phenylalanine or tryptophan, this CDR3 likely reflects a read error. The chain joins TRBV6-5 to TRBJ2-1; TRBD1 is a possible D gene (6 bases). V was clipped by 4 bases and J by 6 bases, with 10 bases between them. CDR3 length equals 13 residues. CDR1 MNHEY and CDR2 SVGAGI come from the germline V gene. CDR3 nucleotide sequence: TGTGCCAGCAGTTGGGAACAGGGCAATGAGCAGTTCTTA. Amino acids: CASSWEQGNEQFL.

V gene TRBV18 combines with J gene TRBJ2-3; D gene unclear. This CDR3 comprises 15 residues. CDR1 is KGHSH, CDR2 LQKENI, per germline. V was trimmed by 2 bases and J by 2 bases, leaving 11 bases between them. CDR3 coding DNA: TGTGCCAGCTCACCAACTGTTCCCATCACAGATACGCAGTATTTT. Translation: CASSPTVPITDTQYF.